These 21 T cell receptor beta chains share one sample of origin, sequenced in a study of identical twins. TCRdb re-derived calls from the 5' RACE reads in MiXCR, one entry per CDR3 protein. In the table there are about 210,000 distinct CDR3 sequences, less than 9.5% of which are singletons. Sample: memory (CD45RO+) T cells sorted from blood. All receptors come from a woman between 18 and 29 years old in good health.

The rearrangement joins TRBV20-1 to TRBJ2-2, with TRBD2 identical over 7 bases. The CDR3 runs to 15 residues. V shed 5 bases, J shed 4 bases, and the junction held 10 bases outside the gene matches. CDR1 and CDR2 (germline): DFQATT, SNEGSKA (reference sequence). The CDR3 DNA reads as TGCAGTGCTCCGCGGTGGGGGGGAGGCACCGGGGAGCTGTTTTTT. It is translated as CSAPRWGGGTGELFF.

The chain has TRBV7-8 and TRBJ1-2; 10 nucleotides agree with TRBD1. The CDR3 runs 17 residues. CDR1 is SGHVS and CDR2 is FQNEAQ in the germline V gene. J gave up 7 bases and V 5 bases, and 16 bases lay outside the gene matches. DNA for the CDR3: TGTGCCAGCAGCCCCGGGGGACAGGGGATTAAAGAGAGTGGCTACACCTTC. Its protein product is CASSPGGQGIKESGYTF.

The chain carries TRBV5-5 and TRBJ1-1; D is possibly TRBD1 (5 bases). V dropped 7 bases and J dropped 0 bases, with 10 bases sitting between them. Germline CDR1 and CDR2: SGHKS and YYEKEE (reference sequence). The CDR3 spans 13 residues. CDR3 sequence: CASGGWVNTEAFF. The CDR3, as DNA: TGTGCCAGCGGGGGGTGGGTGAACACTGAAGCTTTCTTT.

V usage is TRBV10-3 and J usage is TRBJ1-5; 7 nucleotides align to TRBD1. Trimming cost V 6 bases and J 5 bases; bases outside gene matches: 4. CDR1 is ENHRY, CDR2 SYGVKD, per germline. The CDR3 is 13 residues long. This CDR3 is CAIRGQADQPQHF. The DNA of the CDR3 is TGTGCCATCAGAGGACAGGCGGATCAGCCCCAGCATTTT.

This clonotype appeared many times. J is TRBJ2-5 and V is TRBV20-1, with D unresolved. Germline V gene data show CDR1 as DFQATT and CDR2 as SNEGSKA (reference sequence). V lost 2 bases to trimming and J lost 5 bases, with 3 bases between them. The CDR3 has 10 residues. CDR3 in amino acids: CSARPETQYF. The DNA for the CDR3 is TGCAGTGCTAGACCGGAGACCCAGTACTTC.

The V call is TRBV20-1, the J call TRBJ2-7; D may be TRBD2 (7 bases). Trimming took 5 bases from V and 5 from J, leaving 16 bases between them. CDR3 length: 13 amino acids. Germline V gene sequence: CDR1 DFQATT, CDR2 SNEGSKA (reference sequence). The CDR3 DNA reads TGCAGTGCTGCCGGGGGGCCGAACCACGAGCAGTACTTC. It codes for CSAAGGPNHEQYF.

The V gene is TRBV11-3, the J gene TRBJ1-1, with 7 nucleotides matching TRBD1. Unmatched junction bases numbered 3, after V lost 1 base and J lost 4 bases. The CDR3 loop spans 14 amino acids. CDR1 and CDR2 from the germline V gene are SGHNT and YENEEA. As DNA, the CDR3 is TGTGCCAGCAGCTTAGCGGGACAGTCCACTGAAGCTTTCTTT. It is translated as CASSLAGQSTEAFF. The full variable domain, in which reference TRBV11-3 and TRBJ1-1 provide the parts outside the CDR3, is EAGVVQSPRYKIIEKKQPVAFWCNPISGHNTLYWYLQNLGQGPELLIRYENEEAVDDSQLPKDRFSAERLKGVDSTLKIQPAELGDSAVYLCASSLAGQSTEAFFGQGTRLTVV.

V gene TRBV4-2 combines with J gene TRBJ2-3; D ambiguous. The CDR3 is 16 residues long. In germline, CDR1 is LGHNA, CDR2 YNFKEQ. Trimming stripped 0 bases from V and 2 bases from J, with 12 bases between. In DNA form, the CDR3 reads TGTGCCAGCAGCCAAGATTTCGCGCGTTTCACAGATACGCAGTATTTT. Translating gives CASSQDFARFTDTQYF.

This chain links TRBV6-1 with TRBJ1-1; 7 bases agree with TRBD1. The CDR3 has 15 residues. Germline V gene sequence: CDR1 MNHNS, CDR2 SASEGT. The J segment lost 0 bases and the V segment lost 4 bases, leaving 5 bases of the junction unmatched. For the CDR3, the DNA is TGTGCCAGCAGTGCGCGACAGGGATTGAACACTGAAGCTTTCTTT. Protein: CASSARQGLNTEAFF.

The chain combines TRBV5-6 with TRBJ1-1; D unresolved. CDR1 is SGHDT and CDR2 is YYEEEE in the germline V gene. Trimming removed 7 bases from V and 4 bases from J, with 17 bases in between. The CDR3 runs 14 residues. The CDR3 here is CASGTTRKGTEAFF. The CDR3, as DNA: TGTGCCAGCGGTACCACCAGGAAGGGCACTGAAGCTTTCTTT.

This clonotype was observed at least ten times. The chain is built from TRBV20-1 and TRBJ2-7; D is ambiguous. V was pared by 6 bases and J by 2 bases, with 8 bases between. CDR1 DFQATT and CDR2 SNEGSKA come from the germline V gene (reference sequence). CDR3 size: 11 residues. CDR3 DNA sequence: TGCAGTGCATCGGACCCCTACGAGCAGTACTTC. Protein: CSASDPYEQYF.

The chain joins TRBV6-1 to TRBJ2-5; D could derive from TRBD1 or TRBD2 (5 bases each). The CDR3 covers 13 residues. Trimming took off 10 bases at V and 5 bases at J, with 17 bases between the two ends. CDR1 MNHNS and CDR2 SASEGT come from the germline V gene. The CDR3 sequence is CATTLAGSETQYF. The CDR3 DNA follows: TGTGCCACCACCTTGGCAGGGAGTGAGACCCAGTACTTC.

This clonotype was picked up a small number of times. The chain has TRBV5-1 and TRBJ2-1, with 12 bases matching TRBD2. With V trimmed by 0 bases and J by 0 bases, 4 bases remained unmatched. Germline lookup yields CDR1 SGHRS and CDR2 YFSETQ. The CDR3 totals 18 residues. CDR3 region: CASSLDPSGGASYNEQFF. The CDR3 DNA is TGCGCCAGCAGCTTGGACCCTAGCGGGGGGGCCTCCTACAATGAGCAGTTCTTC.

This clonotype was detected only a few times. This chain connects TRBV7-2 to TRBJ2-7; TRBD1 matches at 10 bases. Germline lookup yields CDR1 SGHTA and CDR2 FQGNSA. This CDR3 spans 13 amino acids. Unmatched junction bases numbered 2, after V lost 3 bases and J lost 6 bases. CDR3 amino acids: CASSLDRGFEQYF. In nucleotides, the CDR3 is TGTGCCAGCAGCTTGGACAGGGGGTTCGAGCAGTACTTC.

This clonotype was recorded a few times. The chain is built from TRBV12-3 or TRBV12-4 and TRBJ2-1; TRBD2 might be the D (7 bases). V lost 3 bases to trimming and J lost 7 bases, with 16 bases between them. The CDR3 is 15 residues long. The CDR3: CASSFWGGLNNEQFF. Here the CDR3 DNA reads TGTGCCAGCAGTTTTTGGGGGGGCCTAAATAATGAGCAGTTCTTC.

This clonotype was counted between two and nine times. The rearrangement joins TRBV6-1 to TRBJ2-7, with D possibly being TRBD2 (6 bases). The CDR3 has 14 amino acids. V gave up 6 bases and J gave up 0 bases, with 12 bases separating them. The V gene's germline CDR1 is MNHNS and CDR2 SASEGT. The CDR3 region is CASSIAVSSYEQYF. The CDR3 nucleotides read TGTGCCAGCAGCATAGCGGTTAGCTCCTACGAGCAGTACTTC.

This clonotype has ten or more counts. The gene calls are TRBV4-3 and TRBJ2-7; 10 nucleotides line up with TRBD2. Germline values: CDR1 LGHNA, CDR2 YSLEER. The J segment lost 1 base and the V segment lost 3 bases, leaving 18 bases of the junction unmatched. The CDR3 length is 20 residues. In DNA form, the CDR3 reads TGCGCCAGCAGCCATCAACCGGGACTAGCGTTTTTTGTCGGGTCCTACGAGCAGTACTTC. As protein: CASSHQPGLAFFVGSYEQYF.

In its sample, this clonotype was seen many times. This chain's CDR3 is CASRAGTRHHTEAFF. CDR3 DNA sequence: TGTGCCAGCAGGGCCGGGACACGCCACCACACTGAAGCTTTCTTT. This rearrangement joins TRBV12-3 or TRBV12-4 to TRBJ1-1, with D possibly TRBD1 on 6 matching bases. This CDR3 comprises 15 residues. The V and J ends lost 6 bases and 3 bases respectively, with 17 bases between them.

This clonotype turned up a few times. The chain combines TRBV20-1 with TRBJ2-1, with D possibly TRBD2 on 6 matching bases. The germline CDR1 and CDR2 sequences are DFQATT and SNEGSKA (reference sequence). Trimming left V 0 bases short and J 0 bases short, with 9 bases between. The length of the CDR3 is 15 residues. Written as DNA, the CDR3 is TGCAGTGCTAGAGAGGGACTCCCCTCCTACAATGAGCAGTTCTTC. Encoded protein: CSAREGLPSYNEQFF.

A few counts support this clonotype. CDR3 sequence: CASSYGAGQGTDTQYF. As DNA, the CDR3 is TGTGCCAGCAGTTACGGCGCGGGACAAGGTACAGATACGCAGTATTTT. The chain carries TRBV6-5 and TRBJ2-3; D tentatively reads TRBD1 or TRBD2 (6 bases each). Trimming took 2 bases from V and 3 from J, leaving 15 bases between them. CDR1 is MNHEY, CDR2 SVGAGI, per germline. The CDR3 has 16 amino acids.

This clonotype is classed as medium-sized (0.01 to 0.1%). The J gene is TRBJ2-1, the V gene TRBV20-1; TRBD1 agrees at 7 bases. J was trimmed by 1 base and V by 5 bases; bases with no gene match: 5. The CDR3 contains 14 residues. Germline CDR1 reads DFQATT; CDR2 reads SNEGSKA (reference sequence). For the CDR3, the DNA is TGCAGTGCTCAGAAGACAGGGTCCTACAATGAGCAGTTCTTC. Translated: CSAQKTGSYNEQFF.